Reported below is one T cell receptor beta chain. The entry originates in a study of blood T cell repertoires in COVID-19. The wider study: The cDNA or gDNA used as material had been derived from T cells, B-cell-depleted T cells, or PBMCs.

Using immunoSEQ multiplex PCR, the repertoire was profiled, and TCRdb retains in-frame clones only, with some absent. The sample lists roughly 40,000 clones, approximately 81% occurring once. Germline V gene lookup returns CDR1 LNHDA and CDR2 SQIVND (reference sequence). The CDR3 is made up of 17 amino acids. With 5 bases removed from V and 0 bases from J, the gap between germline ends came to 17 bases. The chain couples TRBV19 to TRBJ2-4; a possible D gene is TRBD1 (6 bases). The source material was peripheral blood. The receptor comes from a man older than 75 with active or convalescent COVID-19. In nucleotides, the CDR3 is TGTGCCAGTAGTTTCGTGGGGTACAGGGAAGCCAAAAACATTCAGTACTTC. This translates into CASSFVGYREAKNIQYF. Based on the CDR3 plus reference TRBV19 and TRBJ2-4, the full variable domain is DGGITQSPKYLFRKEGQNVTLSCEQNLNHDAMYWYRQDPGQGLRLIYYSQIVNDFQKGDIAEGYSVSREKKESFPLTVTSAQKNPTAFYLCASSFVGYREAKNIQYFGAGTRLSVL.